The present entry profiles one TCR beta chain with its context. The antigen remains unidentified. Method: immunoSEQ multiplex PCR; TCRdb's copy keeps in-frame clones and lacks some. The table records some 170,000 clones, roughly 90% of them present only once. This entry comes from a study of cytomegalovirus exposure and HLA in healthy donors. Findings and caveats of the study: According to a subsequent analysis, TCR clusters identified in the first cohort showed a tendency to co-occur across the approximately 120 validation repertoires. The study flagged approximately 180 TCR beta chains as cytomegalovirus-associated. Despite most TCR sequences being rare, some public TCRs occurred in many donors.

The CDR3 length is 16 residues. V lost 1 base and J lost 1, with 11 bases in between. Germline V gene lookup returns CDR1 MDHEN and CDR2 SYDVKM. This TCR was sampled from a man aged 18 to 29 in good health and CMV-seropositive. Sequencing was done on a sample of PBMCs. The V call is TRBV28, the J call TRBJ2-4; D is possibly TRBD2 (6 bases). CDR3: CASSLLGGRAKNIQYF. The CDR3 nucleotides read TGTGCCAGCAGTTTATTGGGGGGTAGGGCCAAAAACATTCAGTACTTC.